This entry describes one T cell receptor beta chain. At one boundary the junction diverges from the germline segment, which might be a read error. The source of the sample is a study of blood T cell repertoires in COVID-19. Turning to the study itself: Spain, Italy and the United States supplied samples that represented acute and convalescent COVID-19. T cells, B-cell-depleted T cells, or PBMCs provided the cDNA or gDNA that served as material.

Produced via immunoSEQ multiplex PCR; TCRdb's table is partial and in-frame only. The sample holds roughly 250,000 clones, approximately 80% seen once. Germline CDR1 MNHEY, CDR2 SVGAGI. The CDR3 sequence is 11 residues long. The TCR comes from a woman of 80 years or more with active or convalescent COVID-19. The sample was peripheral blood. The genes are TRBV6-5 and TRBJ2-7, with TRBD1 matching over 7 bases. The chain's CDR3 is CASSYRGPCLF. The DNA for the CDR3 is TGTGCCAGCAGTTACAGGGGGCCCTGCCTATTC.